Below, one T cell receptor beta chain is given with its context. No antigen is known for it. Per-base quality was not reported, and no clone a single base away is much larger than it. Unstimulated Tregs (CD4+CD25+CD127-), CD4+ non-Tregs (CD4+CD25-), CD4 and CD8 cells were FACS-sorted from thawed PBMCs. Healthy control blood was obtained either as purchased buffy coats or from healthy volunteers. Healthy control blood was processed by Ficoll density gradient to PBMCs and cryopreserved; patient PBMCs were collected before and after transplant. This sample was included in a study of Tregs in tolerant kidney transplant recipients (dated by TCRdb to between 2018 and 2020). Notes on the research overall: TCRbeta sequencing was used in the study to identify donor-specific regulatory T cells before combined kidney and bone marrow transplantation, and the identified cells were then tracked after transplant. Several methods of expanding Tregs specific for an allogeneic donor were compared by TCRbeta repertoire sequencing in 3 healthy controls. Overall study results and their limits: Although technical replication error seemed to be minimal, the question of biological reproducibility was not addressed directly. The most biologically relevant and donor-specific TCRbeta repertoire appeared to be identified by expanding Tregs with activated donor B cells. The study was constrained by small patient numbers, and validation of the findings is required in larger populations and under other immunosuppression protocols.

The germline V gene provides CDR1 SGHAT and CDR2 FQNNGV. Measured from the cysteine to the phenylalanine, the CDR3 is 13 residues long. Here the CDR3 DNA is all that survives: 39 bases in frame from base 1. Cut back by 0 bases and 6 bases, the V and J ends lie 9 bases apart. For TCRbeta CDR3 sequencing, genomic DNA from the sorted cells was extracted using the QIAGEN DNeasy Blood and Tissue Kit. Through immunoSEQ, high-throughput TCRbeta CDR3 sequencing was done commercially, including PCR amplification with internal controls and bias correction. Processing in the source paper ran as follows. Unique productive TCRbeta sequences were defined by CDR3 nucleotide sequence where primers matched, otherwise by CDR3 amino acid sequence with Vbeta and Jbeta genes. As a correction for sorting error, sequences shared between sorted populations at a frequency ratio of 2:1 or less were discarded, and the remaining shared sequences were assigned to the higher population. A sequence was defined as donor-reactive if the sequence was expanded at least 5-fold in CFSE-low cells compared with unstimulated cells and had a frequency of at least 0.01% in CFSE-low cells. Jensen-Shannon divergence, calculated on the top 100 TCRbeta sequences ranked by frequency, was used to quantify repertoire divergence. For samples with multiple sequencing runs, sorting error was corrected in each run separately before the runs were combined. TCRdb holds this immuneACCESS table with in-frame rearrangements only. Some clones are missing; in checked studies, unresolved V genes explain under half, and the rest has no known cause. V and J calls and clone size are as listed in that table; D and trimming were resolved from the DNA. The sample table lists roughly 250,000 clones, roughly 84% of them with a count of one. Over 0.5% of the sample is in the top ten clones.

Sequencing used CD4+ T cells from blood. The TCR comes from a human donor in good health. The chain is assembled from TRBV11-2 and TRBJ2-7, with the identity of the D gene unclear. The bases read TGTGCCAGCAGCTTAGATCTCACCGCCGAGCAGTACTTC. Its amino acids are CASSLDLTAEQYF.